The T cell receptor (beta chain) described here comes from a study of blood T cell repertoires in COVID-19. Study as a whole: The samples span acute and convalescent COVID-19 from the United States, Italy and Spain. T cells, B-cell-depleted T cells, or PBMCs provided the cDNA or gDNA that served as material.

As originally analysed: From reference gene primer amplification, estimates of nucleated cell counts were derived. Assay: immunoSEQ multiplex PCR; the TCRdb copy retains only in-frame clones and omits some. D and trimming were read from the DNA, whereas the V and J calls and clone size are those reported in that table. The sample yields hundreds of thousands of clones, 80% to 90% seen once. Allocation to cohorts depended on clinical history reported by the participants. The receptor was derived from a woman aged 40 to 50 with acute COVID-19. Sequenced sample: PBMCs or T cells enriched from blood (not recorded which).

The CDR3 loop is CATSDLTSGRPGELFF. The CDR3 nucleotides read TGTGCCACCAGTGATTTGACTAGCGGGAGACCCGGGGAGCTGTTTTTT. The chain is built from TRBV24-1 and TRBJ2-2; 11 bases are a match to TRBD2. Germline loops: CDR1 KGHDR, CDR2 SFDVKD. J gave up 6 bases and V 0 bases, and 2 bases lay outside the gene matches. The CDR3 spans 16 residues.